This T cell receptor beta chain is drawn from a study of CD8+ T cells in alopecia areata. On the study more broadly: Tofacitinib administration to treated patients was oral, at 5 to 10 mg twice daily.

Collected material from alopecia areata patients comprised lesional scalp punch biopsies and peripheral blood. From PBMCs, CD4+ and CD8+ T cells were sorted. As to this clone: No antigen is known for it.

In germline, CDR1 is LGHNA, CDR2 YNFKEQ. V lost 4 bases, J lost 1 base, and 5 bases stayed unmatched. CDR3 length: 15 amino acids. Findings of the study overall: It was less clear whether patients shared TCRs than it was in mice, possibly because of HLA.

Extraction of RNA preceded its reverse transcription into cDNA, which served as the sequencing template. This table comes from immunoSEQ multiplex PCR, and its TCRdb copy is limited to in-frame clones, with some not included. The table records fewer than 100,000 clones, roughly 42% of them present only once. The rearrangement joins TRBV4-2 to TRBJ2-5; 8 bases agree with TRBD2. This TCR was recovered from a human donor with alopecia areata. Sequencing was done on a sample of CD4+ T cells sorted from blood. The DNA for the CDR3 is TGTGCCAGCAGCCTGGGGCTAGCGGGCCAAGAGACCCAGTACTTC. It specifies CASSLGLAGQETQYF.